The entry that follows covers one TCR beta chain sequence. This clone has only one observation. The specificity of this receptor is unknown. Base qualities are not recorded, but no much larger clone differs from it by a single base. The CDR3, cysteine through phenylalanine, is 15 amino acids long. The only DNA kept is the CDR3, 45 bases in frame from the first base. Via the germline V gene, CDR1 is SGHDT and CDR2 YYEEEE. Compared with germline, V lacks 2 bases and J lacks 3 bases; bases without a gene match: 3. The data are from a study of PD-L1 blockade in urothelial cancer listed by TCRdb under 2017. Looking at the study overall: Every patient began therapy in about 2014 and was given atezolizumab 1,200 mg intravenously every 3 weeks. Nine patients achieved durable clinical benefit and 15 to 20 did not. An exploratory multi-omic analysis was conducted of the somatic, immune and clinical correlates of response to PD-L1 blockade with atezolizumab in urothelial cancer. An ECOG performance status of 0 or 1 was recorded for the patients, and 0 to 3 prior chemotherapy regimens had been received by the patients. Durable clinical benefit was defined as progression-free survival longer than 6 months, and TCR features were also tested against progression-free and overall survival. About nine tenths of the roughly 30 patients were males with bladder-origin urothelial cancer, and about 65% of the 29 reported a prior smoking history. Pretreatment tumor samples, along with matched peripheral blood collected serially before and after atezolizumab treatment, underwent TCR sequencing. Just over 28 patients had pretreatment blood TCR-seq, about 25 had at least one posttreatment blood collection, and about 25 had tumor TCR-seq. Blood samples were analyzed 3 weeks after the start of treatment (second dose) and 6 weeks after the start of treatment. Blood samples gave median yields of 141,255 T cells and some 84,000 unique TCRs, along with a median clonality of 0.080. In the same patients, pretreatment tumors underwent whole exome sequencing and RNA sequencing in addition to TCR sequencing.

Each PCR received spiked-in synthetic TCR analog templates so that absolute template abundance could be estimated from read counts. The immunoSEQ assay was used to amplify TCRbeta CDR3 regions from genomic DNA with bias-controlled V and J gene primers. Sequencing of rearranged TCRbeta segments was performed at approximately 20X coverage. Under the source paper's analysis protocol: Clustering was used to correct sequencing errors, and CDR3s were annotated against IMGT so that V, D and J genes could be assigned. Out-of-frame and stop-codon sequences were excluded, and only productive TCRbeta rearrangements were used in downstream analyses. To compute clonality, Shannon entropy was normalized by the log of the number of unique productive sequences and then subtracted from one. Clones differing between time points or between blood and tumor were identified using Fisher's exact test with Benjamini-Hochberg correction, with an adjusted p below 0.01 applied as the threshold. In TCRdb, the immuneACCESS table is reduced to in-frame sequences with V and J assigned. These tables do not hold every clone; where another copy was compared, an unresolved V gene accounts for under half, and the others remain unexplained. The D gene and trimming were derived from the DNA, and the V and J assignments and clone size from that table. The sample table holds tens of thousands of clones, of which 81% were seen once. The ten most abundant clones make up 3.2% of the sample.

The sample's time point, from its label and the paper: pretreatment peripheral blood. A cohort of 25 to 30 patients with locally advanced or metastatic urothelial carcinoma, treated at Memorial Sloan Kettering on a trial protocol, was included. Peripheral blood mononuclear cells were collected pretreatment and during treatment, at between 1 and 8 total time points per patient. The Qiagen DNeasy Blood extraction kit was used to purify genomic DNA from total PBMCs and from tumor samples. PBMCs were collected pretreatment and during treatment, and were isolated and stored as previously described. Study-wide findings and limitations: Because the sample size was small (n of about 29) and many exploratory analyses were performed, the results are intended to be hypothesis-generating. At 3 weeks after the start of treatment, tumor-associated TCR clones in peripheral blood had expanded more in patients with durable benefit (n ≈ 20, p = 0.022). A pretreatment peripheral blood TCR clonality below the median was linked to improved progression-free and overall survival.

The sequences come from PBMCs, collected around atezolizumab (anti-PD-L1) treatment. The TCR comes from a man between 65 and 85 years old with urothelial cancer. Recombination connected TRBV5-6 to TRBJ2-7; TRBD1 matches 12 bases in the middle. The CDR3 loop reads CASSFRDRGLYEQYF. The nucleotide sequence reads TGTGCCAGCAGCTTTAGGGACAGGGGGCTCTACGAGCAGTACTTC. This CDR3, with the reference TRBV5-6 and TRBJ2-7 proteins standing in past its ends, gives the full variable domain DAGVTQSPTHLIKTRGQQVTLRCSPKSGHDTVSWYQQALGQGPQFIFQYYEEEERQRGNFPDRFSGHQFPNYSSELNVNALLLGDSALYLCASSFRDRGLYEQYFGPGTRLTVT.